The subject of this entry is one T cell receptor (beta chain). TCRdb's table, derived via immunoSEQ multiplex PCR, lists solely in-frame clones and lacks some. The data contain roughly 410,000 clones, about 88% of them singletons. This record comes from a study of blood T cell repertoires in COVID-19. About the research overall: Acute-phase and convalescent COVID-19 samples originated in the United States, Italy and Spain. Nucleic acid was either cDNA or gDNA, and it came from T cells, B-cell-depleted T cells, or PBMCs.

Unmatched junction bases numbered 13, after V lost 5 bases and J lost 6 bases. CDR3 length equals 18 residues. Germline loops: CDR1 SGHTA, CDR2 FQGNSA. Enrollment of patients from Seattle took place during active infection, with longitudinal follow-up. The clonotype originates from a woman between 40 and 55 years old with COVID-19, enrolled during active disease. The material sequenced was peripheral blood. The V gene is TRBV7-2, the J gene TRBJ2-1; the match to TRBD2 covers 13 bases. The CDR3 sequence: CASSARLLAGGPSNEQFF. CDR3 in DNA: TGTGCCAGCAGCGCTCGTTTACTAGCGGGAGGGCCCAGCAATGAGCAGTTCTTC.